This TCR beta chain was recorded in a study of CD8+ T cells in alopecia areata. This CDR3 has 13 amino acids. The germline V gene encodes CDR1 PRHDT and CDR2 FYEKMQ (reference sequence). V shed 2 bases and J shed 1 base, with 6 bases lying between them. Lesional scalp punch biopsies and peripheral blood were collected from alopecia areata patients. Notes on this clone: What it binds is unknown.

Following extraction, RNA underwent reverse transcription to cDNA, which served as the sequencing template. This table comes from immunoSEQ multiplex PCR, and its TCRdb copy is limited to in-frame clones, with some not included. The repertoire consists of about 150,000 clones, with roughly 44% occurring once and the leading ten covering about 6.8%. Study-wide points: There were also resident alphabeta T cells of normal skin sequenced in scalp samples.

The genes are TRBV13 and TRBJ2-7; D uncertain. The sequence came from a human donor with alopecia areata. Material: CD4+ T cells sorted from blood. CDR3 in amino acids: CASSLLLSYEQYF. The CDR3 DNA reads TGTGCCAGCAGCTTACTGCTATCCTACGAGCAGTACTTC.